This T cell receptor beta chain was observed in a study of healthy donors' naive CD4 and CD8 T cells. Overall study results and limits: Bulk sequencing left alpha and beta chains unpaired. Naive CD4+ and CD8+ cells reportedly differed in usage of most V and J genes.

Each TCR library used around 500 ng of total RNA and a linear amplification protocol. MiXCR, applied by TCRdb to the reads, yields one record per CDR3 protein. The table has some 190,000 distinct CDR3 sequences, nearly 75% seen once. A word on this clonotype: Its antigen is unidentified.

The length of the CDR3 is 15 residues. The V end lost 0 bases, the J end lost 1 base, and 7 bases lay between the germline ends. CDR1 and CDR2 from the germline V gene are MNHEY and SVGAGI. The sample consisted of naive CD4+ and CD8+ T cells sorted from blood, pooled from several donors. This TCR was recovered from a pool of human donors in good health; the sample pools cells from several healthy donors. The gene calls are TRBV6-5 and TRBJ2-4, with a possible D match to TRBD2 (5 bases). As DNA, the CDR3 is TGTGCCAGCAGTTACTCTCGGGGTGCCAAAAACATTCAGTACTTC. It codes for CASSYSRGAKNIQYF.